This record concerns one TCR beta chain sequence. J was trimmed by 8 bases and V by 10 bases; bases with no gene match: 15. The germline gives CDR1 SNHLY, CDR2 FYNNEI. The CDR3 covers 14 residues. This sample is drawn from a study of blood T cells in healthy people across ages. It was with a sample-barcoded 5' primer and a J-beta primer mix that a second PCR of roughly 7 to 11 cycles was run. Template switching added a 12-random-nucleotide identifier to every cDNA molecule. MiXCR, run by TCRdb on the 5' RACE reads, gives a single entry per CDR3 protein. The sample contains 600,000 or so distinct CDR3 sequences, roughly 43% of which appear only once. Drawing of peripheral blood yielded 8.5 to 10 milliliters from each donor.

The receptor was derived from an elderly man in good health. Material: blood. This chain connects TRBV2 to TRBJ2-7; 9 bases are a match to TRBD1. The CDR3 nucleotides are TGTGCCAACTATGACGGGACAGGGAACTATAAGCAGTACTTC. This encodes CANYDGTGNYKQYF.